Listed below are T cell receptor beta chains from one sample, sequenced in a study of T cell responses to AZD1222 COVID-19 vaccine. Profiling relied on immunoSEQ multiplex PCR, and the TCRdb table lists in-frame clones only, not all of them. This sample carries roughly 140,000 clones, around four fifths of them seen once, and the ten largest clones take 4.1%. The sequenced sample was peripheral blood, obtained on day 0 of MenACWY control vaccination. The receptors here all came from an adult in good health. Both conserved end residues are part of each CDR3. D genes are given only for firm matches. Part of the rows lack a size; the others show once, few, many or a class for expanded clones.

NA	TRBV21-1	NA	TRBJ1-5	CASSGQGAQQPQHF	TGTGCCAGCAGCGGACAGGGGGCACAACAGCCCCAGCATTTT
NA	TRBV6-6	NA	TRBJ1-5	CASSYGSNDQPQHF	TGTGCCAGCAGTTACGGTTCAAACGATCAGCCCCAGCATTTT
NA	TRBV18	NA	TRBJ2-3	CASSPRGDGSGTDTQYF	TGTGCCAGCTCACCCAGGGGGGACGGGTCTGGCACAGATACGCAGTATTTT
NA	TRBV18	once	TRBJ2-5	CASSPVENSSQETQYF	TGTGCCAGCTCACCGGTCGAAAACAGCTCCCAAGAGACCCAGTACTTC
NA	TRBV4-1	NA	TRBJ1-1	CASSQDTGLGTEAFF	TGCGCCAGCAGCCAAGATACGGGTTTGGGCACTGAAGCTTTCTTT
NA	TRBV19	once	TRBJ1-1	CASSPDRRNTEAFF	TGTGCCAGTAGCCCTGACAGGAGGAACACTGAAGCTTTCTTT
NA	TRBV14	NA	TRBJ2-1	CASSQDHGVGQFF	TGTGCCAGCAGCCAAGATCACGGGGTTGGGCAGTTCTTC
NA	TRBV7-3	NA	TRBJ2-5	CASSSSGLSSETQYF	TGTGCCAGCAGCTCCTCGGGCCTTTCCTCAGAGACCCAGTACTTC
NA	TRBV6-5	NA	TRBJ1-5	CASSYTSGLGQPQHF	TGTGCCAGCAGTTACACTTCAGGGTTAGGCCAGCCCCAGCATTTT
TRBD1	TRBV6-5	NA	TRBJ1-6	CASMMTGGLDSPLHF	TGTGCCAGCATGATGACAGGGGGTTTGGATTCACCCCTCCACTTT
NA	TRBV10-1	once	TRBJ1-2	CASSESGNYGYTF	TGCGCCAGCAGTGAATCGGGGAACTATGGCTACACCTTC
NA	TRBV3-1/TRBV3-2	NA	TRBJ1-2	CASSQDRGLDYGYTF	TGTGCCAGCAGCCAAGATCGGGGGCTGGACTATGGCTACACCTTC
NA	TRBV7-9	NA	TRBJ1-2	CASSLGPTYTF	TGTGCCAGCAGCTTAGGTCCCACCTACACCTTC
NA	TRBV5-1	NA	TRBJ1-2	CASSLTPGPLTF	TGCGCCAGCAGCCTAACTCCGGGGCCCCTTACCTTC
TRBD1	TRBV7-3	NA	TRBJ2-5	CASSSIGQGYGETQYF	TGTGCCAGCAGCTCGATAGGACAGGGGTATGGAGAGACCCAGTACTTC
NA	TRBV6-5	NA	TRBJ1-1	CASSYNGATGNTEAFF	TGTGCCAGCAGTTACAACGGGGCGACGGGAAACACTGAAGCTTTCTTT
NA	TRBV12-3/TRBV12-4	few	TRBJ2-5	CASNRRFQETQYF	TGTGCCAGCAATAGGCGGTTCCAGGAGACCCAGTACTTC
TRBD2	TRBV28	NA	TRBJ2-1	CASTLGLAENNEQFF	TGTGCCAGCACCCTGGGACTAGCGGAAAACAATGAGCAGTTCTTC
NA	TRBV3-1/TRBV3-2	NA	TRBJ1-1	CASSQVESVRASEAFF	TGTGCCAGCAGCCAAGTGGAGTCGGTCCGAGCGAGTGAAGCTTTCTTT
NA	TRBV7-9	NA	TRBJ2-7	CASSLASSYEQYF	TGTGCCAGCAGCCTAGCCAGCTCCTACGAGCAGTACTTC
TRBD1	TRBV19	NA	TRBJ1-1	CASSPPTGVITEAFF	TGTGCCAGTAGTCCCCCAACAGGGGTGATCACTGAAGCTTTCTTT
NA	TRBV2	NA	TRBJ1-6	CASRGTVRNEPLHF	TGTGCCAGCAGGGGGACGGTCCGGAACGAACCCCTCCACTTT
TRBD1	TRBV13	NA	TRBJ1-1	CASSQGRQGALLEAFF	TGTGCCAGCAGCCAGGGTAGGCAGGGGGCGCTCCTTGAAGCTTTCTTT
TRBD1	TRBV28	NA	TRBJ1-5	CASSPGQGSNQPQHF	TGTGCCAGCAGCCCGGGACAGGGTAGCAATCAGCCCCAGCATTTT
TRBD1	TRBV5-1	NA	TRBJ2-1	CASSPGQGADEQFF	TGCGCCAGCAGCCCCGGACAGGGGGCCGATGAGCAGTTCTTC
TRBD1	TRBV5-1	once	TRBJ1-2	CASSSTPPGQGVGGYTF	TGCGCCAGCAGCTCCACTCCCCCGGGACAGGGGGTCGGCGGCTACACCTTC
NA	TRBV7-3	NA	TRBJ2-3	CASSLGRTDTQYF	TGTGCCAGCAGCTTAGGGAGAACAGATACGCAGTATTTT
NA	TRBV10-3	few	TRBJ1-2	CAISAIRANHGYTF	TGTGCCATCAGTGCCATACGGGCGAATCATGGCTACACCTTC
NA	TRBV24-1	NA	TRBJ1-2	CATSEQTGNYGYTF	TGTGCCACCAGTGAGCAAACAGGGAACTATGGCTACACCTTC
NA	TRBV3-1/TRBV3-2	NA	TRBJ1-4	CASRRQTNEKLFF	TGTGCCAGCAGACGACAGACTAATGAAAAACTGTTTTTT
NA	TRBV5-6	once	TRBJ1-5	CASSFRGSNQPQHF	TGTGCCAGCAGCTTCAGAGGTAGCAATCAGCCCCAGCATTTT
TRBD1	TRBV10-1	NA	TRBJ2-7	CASRAGGPKKYEQYF	TGCGCCAGCAGGGCAGGGGGCCCAAAGAAATACGAGCAGTACTTC
NA	TRBV7-9	few	TRBJ1-1	CASSSGGARMNTEAFF	TGTGCCAGCAGCTCCGGGGGGGCGAGGATGAACACTGAAGCTTTCTTT
NA	TRBV5-4	NA	TRBJ1-3	CASSLIGVSGNTIYF	TGTGCCAGCAGCTTGATTGGGGTTTCGGGAAACACCATATATTTT
NA	TRBV18	NA	TRBJ1-2	CASSPGDNPYGYTF	TGTGCCAGCTCACCGGGGGACAACCCCTATGGCTACACCTTC
TRBD1	TRBV14	few	TRBJ1-2	CASSQAGTDPPIRYGYTF	TGTGCCAGCAGCCAGGCCGGGACAGATCCCCCGATTCGGTATGGCTACACCTTC
NA	TRBV5-5	few	TRBJ1-4	CASSPGDANEKLFF	TGTGCCAGCAGTCCCGGGGACGCTAATGAAAAACTGTTTTTT
TRBD1	TRBV7-2	NA	TRBJ1-6	CASFGDSARLGSPLHF	TGTGCCAGCTTCGGGGACAGTGCCCGATTGGGTTCACCCCTCCACTTT
NA	TRBV7-9	NA	TRBJ2-1	CASSHPGEQFF	TGTGCCAGCAGCCATCCCGGTGAGCAGTTCTTC